This T cell receptor beta chain was sequenced for a study of shared clonotypes between healthy human individuals (dated by TCRdb to the early 2020s). Looking at the study overall: Three men and a couple of women, aged 18 to 49 years, made up the cohort. For each donor, three plates each were used for CD4 naive and CD4 memory, two plates were used for CD8 naive, and one plate was used for CD8 memory. To estimate repertoire size and how much clonotype sharing occurs between individuals, the study deeply sequenced the blood TCR repertoires of roughly 5 healthy adults. To increase sequencing depth and limit assay-specific biases, different laboratories used diverse techniques to prepare libraries and sequence TCR repertoires. Leukapheresis yielded between about 0.85 and 9.5 billion PBMCs per donor.

The germline V gene (reference sequence) specifies PRHDT as CDR1 and FYEKMQ as CDR2. The CDR3, cysteine through phenylalanine, is 19 amino acids long. Of the read, only the CDR3 DNA is kept; its 57 bases are in frame from base 1. V lost 5 bases and J lost 2 bases; the stretch between them is 26 bases long. Healthy HIV-negative adults with no recently reported acute infections or vaccinations were included as donors. Every donor was a Caucasian adult residing in Nashville, Tennessee, USA. CD4+ T cells were enriched by magnetic negative selection; naive cells were then positively selected on CD45RA, and the negative fraction formed the memory subset. After blood collection by leukapheresis, PBMCs were isolated using Ficoll-Histopaque density gradient centrifugation and then cryopreserved in the vapor phase of liquid nitrogen. Purity and quantity of every magnetically sorted T cell population were checked by analytical flow cytometry. Each sorted fraction had its genomic DNA isolated and then quantified by UV absorbance on a Nanodrop 2000c.

On this clone itself: The antigen this receptor binds is unknown. Per-base quality was not reported, and no clone a single base away is much larger than it.

Overall study outcomes, separate from this receptor: Rarefaction of sorted-subset datasets indicated incomplete sequencing despite the large sequencing depth. Across several donors, roughly 5% of naive CD4, 3.5% of naive CD8, approximately 2.5% of memory CD4, and under 0.45% of memory CD8 clonotypes were shared. Pairwise subsampling led to the expectation that sequencing depth would affect the degree of clonotype sharing among donors. Sampling was restricted to blood, and TCR repertoires in tissue are likely to differ from TCR repertoires in blood. Estimated clonotype richness was generally larger for naive than for memory subsets. The genetic and exposure-history diversity represented was limited by the small number of donors. Compared with non-shared clonotypes, the clonotypes found in all four sorted-subset donors had higher generation probabilities.

TCR CDR3 regions were amplified from genomic DNA by multiplex PCR using the deep immunoSEQ assay. For each cell subset, the extracted genomic DNA was distributed evenly across all wells of several immunoSEQ 96-well plates, and each plate served as one replicate. For sorted subsets, each replicate PCR was loaded with around 200 ng genomic DNA, equivalent to 30,000 or so T cell genomes. Purified libraries were quantified with a Qubit 3.0 fluorometer, sized on a Bioanalyzer 2100, and re-quantified with the KAPA Library Quantification kit. Every immunoSEQ 96-well plate was sequenced on a separate single-read 150-cycle Illumina NextSeq 550 flow cell. From the authors' description of their analysis: Because only junctional sequences without quality scores were contained in the immunoSEQ output, filtering matching that applied to full-length reads could not be performed. Sequences were annotated with PyIR, a Python wrapper for IgBLAST v1.9, using IMGT germline references to assign V/J genes and CDR3. Reads with weak V/J assignments (E-value above 1e-6), missing CDR3, stop codons, out-of-frame junctions, or ambiguous translated residues were removed. V3J clonotypes were defined as sequences sharing an identical inferred V gene, J gene, and CDR3 amino acid sequence. To compute the percentage overlap between repertoires, the number of shared unique clonotypes was divided by the size of the smaller repertoire. Three approaches were used to assess repertoire richness: RTK rarefaction, the Chao1 estimator, and Recon v2.1 estimates of unobserved clonotypes. Generation probabilities were computed with OLGA for all TCRbeta clonotypes obtained by the gDNA method from four donors. The table comes from immuneACCESS by way of TCRdb, which keeps in-frame sequences with V and J called. Part of the clones is missing from these tables; in studies checked, under half for an unresolved V gene and the rest for unknown reasons. V and J calls and clone size are copied from that table; D and trimming were computed from the DNA. A total of some 2,500,000 clones appear in this sample, around 90% of them only once. The leading ten clones occupy around 0.35% of the sample.

The sample taken for sequencing was naive CD4+ T cells from PBMCs. The cell subset or site label on this specimen signifies: CD45RA+ positively selected. This clonotype originated in a man younger than 35 in good health. Some clones in this sample may be carry-over from other donors' samples. The sequence joins TRBV13 to TRBJ2-3; the D gene is possibly TRBD2, with 7 bases matching. The sequenced DNA: TGTGCCAGCAGCCAACTAGCGCGCTATCTAGAGGGGGACACAGATACGCAGTATTTT. Its product reads: CASSQLARYLEGDTDTQYF.